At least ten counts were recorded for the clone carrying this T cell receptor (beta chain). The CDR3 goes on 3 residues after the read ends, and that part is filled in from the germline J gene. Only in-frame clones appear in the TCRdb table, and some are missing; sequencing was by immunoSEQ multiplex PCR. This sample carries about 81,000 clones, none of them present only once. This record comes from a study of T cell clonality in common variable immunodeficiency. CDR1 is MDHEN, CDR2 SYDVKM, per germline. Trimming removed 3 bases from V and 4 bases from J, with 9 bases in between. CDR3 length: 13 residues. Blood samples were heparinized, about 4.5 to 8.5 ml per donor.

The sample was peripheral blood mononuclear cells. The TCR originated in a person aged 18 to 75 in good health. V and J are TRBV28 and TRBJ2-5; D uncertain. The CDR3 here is CASSFLVRETQYF. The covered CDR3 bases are TGTGCCAGCAGTTTCCTAGTACGAGAGACC.